These T cell receptor beta chains were read from a single sample in a study of identical twins. TCRdb re-called the 5' RACE reads through MiXCR, storing one row per CDR3 protein. The repertoire consists of hundreds of thousands of distinct CDR3 sequences, with roughly 9.4% occurring once and the leading ten covering 4% to 6%. Sequencing used memory (CD45RO+) T cells sorted from blood. The receptors shown here come from a woman aged 18-29 years in good health. Both conserved end residues are part of each CDR3. A D gene is named only where the DNA matches it firmly. Clone size appears in some rows only: once, few, many, or a class for an expanded clone.

clone size,J gene,D gene,V gene,CDR3 protein,CDR3 DNA
.,TRBJ2-7,TRBD2,TRBV18,CASSLSSGRIDEQYF,TGTGCCAGCTCACTTTCTAGCGGGAGAATCGACGAGCAGTACTTC
.,TRBJ2-1,TRBD1,TRBV6-2/TRBV6-3,CASRIQGQGYNEQFF,TGTGCCAGCAGAATACAGGGACAGGGCTACAATGAGCAGTTCTTC
.,TRBJ2-7,.,TRBV20-1,CSAKTPDSYYEQYF,TGCAGTGCAAAGACCCCGGACAGCTACTACGAGCAGTACTTC
few,TRBJ2-1,.,TRBV7-2,CASTVMNEQFF,TGTGCCTCAACGGTGATGAATGAGCAGTTCTTC
.,TRBJ2-1,.,TRBV10-3,CAISPTDNEQFF,TGTGCCATCAGCCCCACTGACAATGAGCAGTTCTTC
many,TRBJ2-3,TRBD2,TRBV20-1,CSARSRDSGGGAPSTDTQYF,TGCAGTGCTAGATCCCGGGACTCAGGCGGGGGGGCCCCTAGCACAGATACGCAGTATTTT
.,TRBJ2-5,TRBD1,TRBV7-9,CASSRGTGAETQYF,TGTGCCAGCAGCCGAGGGACAGGGGCAGAGACCCAGTACTTC
few,TRBJ2-1,TRBD2,TRBV4-2,CASSQTSGSLNEQFF,TGTGCCAGCAGCCAGACTAGCGGGAGTCTAAATGAGCAGTTCTTC
many,TRBJ2-2,.,TRBV7-3,CASSRNGGFNTGELFF,TGTGCCAGCAGCCGGAACGGCGGTTTTAACACCGGGGAGCTGTTTTTT
.,TRBJ2-3,TRBD2,TRBV2,CASYGTSGRRRTDTQYF,TGTGCCAGCTACGGGACTAGCGGGAGACGTCGCACAGATACGCAGTATTTT
.,TRBJ1-2,.,TRBV4-1,CASSQGVRGLGGGYTF,TGCGCCAGCAGCCAAGGAGTCAGGGGCCTAGGGGGTGGCTACACCTTC
few,TRBJ1-6,TRBD1,TRBV6-1,CATRGQGRSPLHF,TGTGCCACACGGGGACAGGGGAGATCACCCCTCCACTTT
many,TRBJ2-1,TRBD2,TRBV14,CASSQDPAGAPFTDNEQFF,TGTGCCAGCAGCCAAGATCCAGCGGGGGCGCCCTTTACGGATAATGAGCAGTTCTTC
many,TRBJ2-1,TRBD2,TRBV24-1,CATSESSYNEQFF,TGTGCTACTAGCGAGAGCTCCTACAATGAGCAGTTCTTC
many,TRBJ2-3,TRBD2,TRBV12-3/TRBV12-4,CASSLGSSGRAEDTQYF,TGTGCCAGCAGTTTAGGGAGTAGCGGGAGGGCCGAAGATACGCAGTATTTT
.,TRBJ2-1,.,TRBV20-1,CSATTGVTYNEQFF,TGCAGTGCTACTACGGGAGTCACCTACAATGAGCAGTTCTTC
few,TRBJ2-5,TRBD2,TRBV2,CASSPGTSDIETQYF,TGTGCCAGCAGTCCCGGGACTAGCGACATCGAGACCCAGTACTTC
.,TRBJ2-5,TRBD2,TRBV7-7,CASSAGLAGSMVETQYF,TGTGCCAGCAGCGCCGGACTAGCGGGAAGTATGGTAGAGACCCAGTACTTC
many,TRBJ2-5,TRBD2,TRBV3-1,CASSRLRGGPQETQYF,TGTGCCAGCAGCCGTCTGCGGGGGGGCCCACAAGAGACCCAGTACTTC
.,TRBJ2-7,.,TRBV2,CASNHPRGQKASHLSYEQYF,TGTGCCAGCAACCACCCGCGGGGACAGAAGGCGAGCCACCTCTCCTACGAGCAGTACTTC
.,TRBJ1-4,.,TRBV7-6,CASSLGVGRATNEKLFF,TGTGCCAGCAGCTTAGGGGTAGGCCGTGCAACTAATGAAAAACTGTTTTTT
few,TRBJ2-3,TRBD2,TRBV5-1,CASSRALAGVSTDTQYF,TGCGCCAGCAGCCGCGCGCTAGCGGGGGTGAGCACAGATACGCAGTATTTT
.,TRBJ2-2,TRBD2,TRBV7-2,CASSLGREGSGELFF,TGTGCCAGCAGCTTAGGGCGGGAGGGCTCCGGGGAGCTGTTTTTT
many,TRBJ1-4,TRBD1,TRBV9,CASSATGGGGKLFF,TGTGCCAGCAGCGCGACAGGGGGAGGCGGAAAACTGTTTTTT
few,TRBJ1-1,.,TRBV5-1,CASSLAIQARTEAFF,TGCGCCAGCAGCTTGGCGATACAGGCGCGGACTGAAGCTTTCTTT
.,TRBJ2-7,.,TRBV6-5,CASSYALGSEQYF,TGTGCCAGCAGTTACGCTTTAGGGTCCGAGCAGTACTTC
.,TRBJ2-7,.,TRBV12-3/TRBV12-4,CASSLPYEQYF,TGTGCCAGCAGTCTACCCTACGAGCAGTACTTC
few,TRBJ1-4,TRBD1,TRBV7-9,CASSAPGQGMEKLFF,TGTGCCAGCAGCGCCCCGGGACAGGGGATGGAAAAACTGTTTTTT
.,TRBJ2-7,TRBD2,TRBV5-1,CASSWRGGEYEQYF,TGCGCCAGCAGCTGGCGGGGGGGGGAGTACGAGCAGTACTTC
.,TRBJ1-3,TRBD1,TRBV3-1,CASSHFDRDGNTIYF,TGTGCCAGCAGCCACTTTGACAGGGATGGAAACACCATATATTTT
few,TRBJ2-3,TRBD2,TRBV10-3,CAISSTLAGDYSDTQYF,TGTGCCATCAGCTCCACTCTAGCGGGAGACTACTCAGATACGCAGTATTTT
.,TRBJ2-3,TRBD1,TRBV12-3/TRBV12-4,CASSPDRVSQYF,TGTGCCAGCAGTCCGGACAGGGTATCGCAGTATTTT
.,TRBJ2-5,.,TRBV7-2,CASSTPPGGETQYF,TGTGCCAGCAGCACTCCCCCAGGGGGGGAGACCCAGTACTTC
few,TRBJ1-2,.,TRBV5-1,CASSGDPSYGYTF,TGCGCCAGCAGTGGGGATCCTTCCTATGGCTACACCTTC
few,TRBJ2-1,.,TRBV11-2,CASSLKLGTSGNEQFF,TGTGCCAGCAGCTTAAAGTTAGGGACTTCTGGCAATGAGCAGTTCTTC
.,TRBJ2-1,.,TRBV6-5,CASSSRQIATEQFF,TGTGCCAGCAGTTCTCGACAAATCGCCACTGAGCAGTTCTTC
.,TRBJ1-2,.,TRBV6-6,CASSYDRPYGYTF,TGTGCCAGCAGTTACGACAGACCCTATGGCTACACCTTC
.,TRBJ1-1,.,TRBV20-1,CSARDIAGNTEAFF,TGCAGTGCTAGAGATATTGCGGGTAACACTGAAGCTTTCTTT
many,TRBJ2-7,TRBD1,TRBV3-1,CASSRGQGARHEQYF,TGTGCCAGCAGCCGCGGACAGGGGGCAAGGCACGAGCAGTACTTC
.,TRBJ2-7,TRBD2,TRBV6-5,CASGTSRYEQYF,TGTGCCTCCGGGACTAGCAGATACGAGCAGTACTTC
many,TRBJ2-7,.,TRBV9,CASSVAPSSYEQYF,TGTGCCAGCAGCGTAGCCCCCTCCTCCTACGAGCAGTACTTC
.,TRBJ2-1,TRBD2,TRBV11-2,CASSLDLGTSGRDLEQFF,TGTGCCAGCAGCTTAGATCTTGGGACTAGCGGGAGGGACCTGGAGCAGTTCTTC
few,TRBJ2-3,.,TRBV11-2,CASTRTDTQYF,TGTGCCAGCACCCGCACAGATACGCAGTATTTT
few,TRBJ2-2,.,TRBV3-1,CASSQVWSGELFF,TGTGCCAGCAGCCAAGTGTGGTCCGGGGAGCTGTTTTTT
few,TRBJ2-1,.,TRBV20-1,CSASQAAVPYNEQFF,TGCAGTGCTAGTCAAGCGGCAGTCCCCTACAATGAGCAGTTCTTC
.,TRBJ2-1,.,TRBV5-1,CASSLEPADRYYNEQFF,TGCGCCAGCAGCTTGGAACCTGCCGATCGATATTACAATGAGCAGTTCTTC
few,TRBJ1-1,TRBD1,TRBV10-2,CASSGQGGYTEAFF,TGCGCCAGCAGTGGTCAGGGGGGCTACACTGAAGCTTTCTTT
.,TRBJ2-1,TRBD2,TRBV5-1,CASSPGLAGIDNEQFF,TGCGCCAGCAGCCCGGGACTAGCGGGGATTGACAATGAGCAGTTCTTC
.,TRBJ1-2,TRBD1,TRBV3-1,CASSRKTGVADGYTF,TGTGCCAGCAGCCGGAAGACAGGGGTGGCCGACGGCTACACCTTC
.,TRBJ1-6,.,TRBV27,CASSTGQTAPLHF,TGTGCCAGCAGTACTGGACAGACGGCACCCCTCCACTTT